This T cell receptor beta chain emerged from a study of T-cell memory formation after mild COVID-19. Study-wide points: Clones that got smaller from day 15 to 85 had even CD4/CD8, while clones growing later tipped toward CD4+.

5'RACE with constant-segment primers built TCRalpha and TCRbeta cDNA libraries with UMIs. TCRdb used MiXCR to reprocess the 5' RACE reads, holding one entry per CDR3 protein. The sample includes hundreds of thousands of distinct CDR3 sequences, around 19% of them seen just once. Germline CDR1 is SGHNT and CDR2 is YYREEE (reference sequence). V was cut by 2 bases and J by 5 bases, with 16 bases left in between. The CDR3 loop spans 15 amino acids. In its sample, this clonotype was seen a few times. Its antigen is unknown. What was sequenced was PBMCs or a T cell subset sorted from them (not recorded which). This rearrangement joins TRBV5-4 to TRBJ2-5, with D perhaps matching TRBD1 (5 bases). The source is a man younger than 30 who had mild COVID-19 (a few samples of this study predate the infection). Cell type and time point are not known. This CDR3 reads CASSFGAPTEETQYF. The CDR3 bases are TGTGCCAGCAGCTTTGGGGCCCCGACGGAGGAGACCCAGTACTTC.